Following are 17 T cell receptor beta chains from one sample sequenced in a study of blood T cell repertoires in COVID-19. Profiling relied on immunoSEQ multiplex PCR, and the TCRdb table lists in-frame clones only, not all of them. Among about 59,000 clones listed, 91% were seen once. What was sequenced was peripheral blood. The source of these receptors is a human donor in a cohort sampled during active COVID-19.

This clone was found once. The chain carries TRBV9 and TRBJ2-2; 7 bases line up with TRBD1. The V gene end was trimmed by 7 bases and the J gene end by 0 bases; junction bases not matched to a gene: 12. From germline, CDR1 is SGDLS and CDR2 YYNGEE. The CDR3 totals 17 residues. DNA of the CDR3: TGTGCCAGCTCCCTAGCCGTGGGACAGACGAACACCGGGGAGCTGTTTTTT. Protein product: CASSLAVGQTNTGELFF.

This sequence joins TRBV19 and TRBJ2-3, with 12 bases aligning to TRBD2. Germline loops: CDR1 LNHDA, CDR2 SQIVND (reference sequence). The V segment lost 2 bases and the J segment 2 bases; nucleotides outside the gene matches: 5. There are 17 residues in the CDR3. This CDR3 is CASSISGLAGTTDTQYF. The CDR3 DNA reads as TGTGCCAGTAGTATATCCGGACTAGCGGGAACCACAGATACGCAGTATTTT. Full variable domain (outside the CDR3, taken from reference TRBV19 and TRBJ2-3): DGGITQSPKYLFRKEGQNVTLSCEQNLNHDAMYWYRQDPGQGLRLIYYSQIVNDFQKGDIAEGYSVSREKKESFPLTVTSAQKNPTAFYLCASSISGLAGTTDTQYFGPGTRLTVL.

V gene TRBV19 combines with J gene TRBJ1-5; no firm D call. The CDR3 is made up of 13 amino acids. The germline V gene encodes CDR1 LNHDA and CDR2 SQIVND (reference sequence). The germline V and J ends were trimmed by 5 bases and 6 bases, with 11 bases remaining between them. The DNA for the CDR3 is TGTGCCAGTAGTCGGAGGGTTGGTCAGCCCCAGCATTTT. Translating it yields CASSRRVGQPQHF.

This chain uses TRBV7-8 with TRBJ2-7, with TRBD1 matching over 8 bases. The V segment lost 1 base and the J segment 6 bases; nucleotides outside the gene matches: 5. This CDR3 is built from 14 residues. CDR1 is SGHVS and CDR2 is FQNEAQ in the germline V gene. The CDR3 loop reads CASSLVQGAFEQYF. The CDR3 DNA reads TGTGCCAGCAGCTTAGTTCAGGGGGCATTCGAGCAGTACTTC.

This chain joins TRBV10-3 and TRBJ1-2, with D possibly being TRBD1 (6 bases). The CDR3 has 13 residues. The V gene lost 5 bases and the J gene lost 4 bases, with 11 bases spanning the gap. Germline V CDR1 and CDR2: ENHRY, SYGVKD. CDR3 DNA sequence: TGTGCCATCAGTATGGACAGCCTCTATGGCTACACCTTC. Protein: CAISMDSLYGYTF.

This rearrangement joins TRBV5-6 to TRBJ1-1; D unresolved. Germline lookup yields CDR1 SGHDT and CDR2 YYEEEE. The CDR3 length is 13 residues. Between the trimmed V and J ends, which lost 2 bases and 0 bases, there was a span of 5 bases. The DNA of the CDR3 is TGTGCCAGCAGCTTCGTCCTGAACACTGAAGCTTTCTTT. Its protein is CASSFVLNTEAFF.

The gene calls are TRBV7-3 and TRBJ2-5; 7 bases align to TRBD2. V shed 4 bases, J shed 0 bases, and the junction held 8 bases outside the gene matches. Germline-derived CDR1 and CDR2 are SGHTA and FQGTGA. The CDR3 runs to 16 residues. As DNA, the CDR3 is TGTGCCAGCAGCTCCAGAGGACTAGGGGACCAAGAGACCCAGTACTTC. This codes for CASSSRGLGDQETQYF.

V and J are TRBV28 and TRBJ2-7; D gene unclear. V gave up 1 base and J gave up 7 bases, with 8 bases separating them. Germline CDR1 and CDR2: MDHEN and SYDVKM. The CDR3 is 12 residues long. CDR3 bases: TGTGCCAGCAGTTTATCCCCGAGAGAGCAGTACTTC. As protein: CASSLSPREQYF.

The chain couples TRBV6-2 or TRBV6-3 to TRBJ1-5; D ambiguous. The CDR3 totals 14 residues. In germline, CDR1 is MNHEY, CDR2 SVGEGT. V lost 5 bases and J 5 bases, leaving 13 bases between the germline ends. The CDR3 protein is CASSVWALDQPQHF. The CDR3 nucleotides are TGTGCCAGCAGTGTATGGGCATTGGATCAGCCCCAGCATTTT.

The chain is built from TRBV5-1 and TRBJ2-7; perhaps TRBD1 as D (6 bases). Trimming shortened V by 4 bases and J by 1 base, and 12 bases separated the two germline ends. The V gene's germline CDR1 is SGHRS and CDR2 YFSETQ. This CDR3 contains 14 residues. CDR3 region: CASSEETGSYEQYF. CDR3 nucleotide sequence: TGCGCCAGCAGCGAGGAAACAGGGTCCTACGAGCAGTACTTC. The variable domain in full, with the rest retrieved from reference TRBV5-1 and TRBJ2-7, is KAGVTQTPRYLIKTRGQQVTLSCSPISGHRSVSWYQQTPGQGLQFLFEYFSETQRNKGNFPGRFSGRQFSNSRSEMNVSTLELGDSALYLCASSEETGSYEQYFGPGTRLTVT.

This rearrangement joins TRBV9 to TRBJ2-3; 8 positions agree with TRBD2. Germline lookup yields CDR1 SGDLS and CDR2 YYNGEE. V dropped 0 bases and J dropped 5; count of bases not matched to a gene: 2. This CDR3 comprises 14 residues. CDR3 loop: CASSVDLAGDTQYF. The CDR3 DNA sequence: TGTGCCAGCAGCGTAGACCTAGCGGGAGATACGCAGTATTTT.

This rearrangement joins TRBV7-2 to TRBJ1-1; TRBD1 might be the D (6 bases). Trimming pared 5 bases from V and 4 bases from J, leaving 17 bases between. The CDR3 extends over 15 amino acids. Germline CDR1 SGHTA, CDR2 FQGNSA. The CDR3 protein is CASSPKTGLSTEAFF. CDR3 DNA sequence: TGTGCCAGCAGCCCAAAAACAGGGCTGAGCACTGAAGCTTTCTTT.

The V gene is TRBV30, the J gene TRBJ1-1; TRBD1 might be the D (5 bases). Trimming cost V 3 bases and J 1 base, with 12 bases left between them. The germline gives CDR1 GTSNPN, CDR2 SVGIG (reference sequence). This CDR3 is built from 14 residues. This CDR3 is CAWSKVTGNTEAFF. The CDR3 bases are TGTGCCTGGAGCAAGGTCACAGGGAACACTGAAGCTTTCTTT.

The rearrangement joins TRBV5-4 to TRBJ1-4; D remains unclear. CDR1 is SGHNT and CDR2 is YYREEE in the germline V gene (reference sequence). V dropped 4 bases and J dropped 4 bases, with 14 bases sitting between them. This CDR3 contains 15 residues. CDR3 sequence (DNA): TGTGCCAGCAGCGTGGAACCGAGGTTTAATGAAAAACTGTTTTTT. The encoded protein is CASSVEPRFNEKLFF. The full variable domain, rest sourced from reference TRBV5-4 and TRBJ1-4, is ETGVTQSPTHLIKTRGQQVTLRCSSQSGHNTVSWYQQALGQGPQFIFQYYREEENGRGNFPPRFSGLQFPNYSSELNVNALELDDSALYLCASSVEPRFNEKLFFGSGTQLSVL.

V and J are TRBV29-1 and TRBJ2-7, with TRBD1 as a possible D gene (5 bases). The germline gives CDR1 SQVTM, CDR2 ANQGSEA. The CDR3 is 15 amino acids. The V end lost 1 base, the J end lost 3 bases, and 16 bases lay between the germline ends. CDR3 amino acids: CSVEGRQGNLYEQYF. CDR3 nucleotide sequence: TGCAGCGTTGAAGGGCGGCAGGGCAACCTCTACGAGCAGTACTTC.

The chain links TRBV15 to TRBJ2-2, with a tentative D call TRBD1 (5 bases). From germline, CDR1 is LNHNV and CDR2 YYDKDF (reference sequence). V gave up 4 bases and J gave up 4 bases, with 13 bases separating them. The CDR3 has 15 amino acids. The CDR3 region has the DNA TGTGCCACCAGCACCAGGGATTGGGTCACCGGGGAGCTGTTTTTT. Translation gives CATSTRDWVTGELFF.

The gene calls are TRBV2 and TRBJ2-3; 8 positions match TRBD2. Per germline, CDR1 SNHLY and CDR2 FYNNEI. The CDR3 runs 15 residues. V was pared by 7 bases and J by 2 bases, with 8 bases of the junction left unmatched. CDR3 DNA: TGTGCCAGCAATAGCCGCGGGGGGCCCACAGATACGCAGTATTTT. It codes for CASNSRGGPTDTQYF.